A single sample gave rise to the 27 T cell receptor beta chains below, sequenced in a study of cytotoxic CD8 clonotypes in ibrutinib-treated CLL. Measured with immunoSEQ multiplex PCR; TCRdb has only the in-frame clones, and not every one. The repertoire holds roughly 200,000 clones, with around 70% as singletons. The specimen comprised PBMCs, sampled after 12 months of ibrutinib treatment. These receptor sequences come from a human donor with chronic lymphocytic leukemia.

This clone was seen a single time. The chain has TRBV14 and TRBJ1-1; D might be TRBD1 (6 bases). CDR1 and CDR2 (germline): SGHDN, FVKESK. V was clipped by 4 bases and J by 4 bases, with 13 bases between them. CDR3 length: 14 amino acids. The CDR3 sequence: CASSPHRGGTEAFF. The CDR3 DNA reads TGTGCCAGCAGCCCCCACCGAGGGGGCACTGAAGCTTTCTTT.

This clone was found a few times. The chain recombines TRBV28 with TRBJ1-4, with 7 positions matching TRBD1. J gave up 13 bases and V 10 bases, and 12 bases lay outside the gene matches. The length of the CDR3 is 12 residues. Germline V gene lookup returns CDR1 MDHEN and CDR2 SYDVKM. CDR3 bases: TGTGCCATCCAGGCCTTGACAGGGAGACTGTTTTTT. It encodes CAIQALTGRLFF.

As regards this clone: The final CDR3 position lacks the conserved phenylalanine or tryptophan, pointing to a likely read error. No DNA is shown, since the ends of the CDR3 on it are uncertain; the CDR3 is the one TCRdb lists. This chain joins TRBV5-1 and TRBJ2-7; the table names TRBD2, a call not compared with the DNA. The CDR3 adds up to 8 amino acids, both ends counted. Germline values: CDR1 SGHRS, CDR2 YFSETQ. The CDR3 loop reads CASSLDLI.

This clone was detected a few times. The CDR3 DNA is TGTGCCAGCAGCTTAGGAGGGGCTTGGAATGAGCAGTTCTTC. The encoded protein is CASSLGGAWNEQFF. The chain uses TRBV11-3 and TRBJ2-1, with D tentatively TRBD1 or TRBD2 (5 bases each). V gave up 1 base and J gave up 7 bases, with 11 bases separating them. CDR1 and CDR2 (germline): SGHNT, YENEEA. The CDR3 sequence is 14 residues long. Using reference TRBV11-3 and TRBJ2-1 for the parts outside the CDR3, the full variable domain is EAGVVQSPRYKIIEKKQPVAFWCNPISGHNTLYWYLQNLGQGPELLIRYENEEAVDDSQLPKDRFSAERLKGVDSTLKIQPAELGDSAVYLCASSLGGAWNEQFFGPGTRLTVL.

The chain is built from TRBV7-2 and TRBJ2-1; no clear D. Germline V lookup: CDR1 SGHTA, CDR2 FQGNSA. The CDR3 spans 10 residues. V lost 2 bases to trimming and J lost 15 bases, with 8 bases between them. This CDR3 reads CASSLQAPFF. Here the CDR3 DNA reads TGTGCCAGCAGCTTACAAGCCCCGTTCTTC.

This clone was counted between two and nine times. This chain joins TRBV6-5 and TRBJ1-2, with no clear D. The CDR3 contains 14 residues. Germline V gene lookup returns CDR1 MNHEY and CDR2 SVGAGI. Deletions cut 7 bases from V and 6 bases from J, with 18 bases between. The CDR3 DNA follows: TGTGCCAGCACCTGGACTGGCAGCCCCAATGGCTACACCTTC. Residues: CASTWTGSPNGYTF.

This rearrangement joins TRBV19 to TRBJ1-2; D is ambiguous. Trimming took off 3 bases at V and 3 bases at J, with 11 bases between the two ends. From germline, CDR1 is LNHDA and CDR2 SQIVND (reference sequence). This CDR3 contains 14 residues. The CDR3 region has the DNA TGTGCCAGTAGTATTCCCCACCGATACTATGGCTACACCTTC. This encodes CASSIPHRYYGYTF.

This chain joins TRBV4-3 and TRBJ2-5; D remains unclear. The J call may be in error: the DNA end matches TRBJ2-7 better. The CDR3 is 15 amino acids. From germline, CDR1 is LGHNA and CDR2 YSLEER. CDR3 DNA sequence: TGCGCCAGCAGCCAAGATTATCTCCTCTCCTACGAGCAGTACTTC. It codes for CASSQDYLLSYEQYF.

The V call is TRBV9, the J call TRBJ1-6; D is unresolved. The CDR3 consists of 11 residues. Germline values: CDR1 SGDLS, CDR2 YYNGEE. With 4 bases removed from V and 5 bases from J, the gap between germline ends came to 1 base. CDR3 nucleotide sequence: TGTGCCAGCAGCAATAATTCACCCCTCCACTTT. This translates into CASSNNSPLHF.

The V gene is TRBV28, the J gene TRBJ2-7; 8 nucleotides match TRBD2. Germline CDR1 is MDHEN and CDR2 is SYDVKM. This CDR3 is 14 amino acids long. Trimming took 6 bases from V and 4 from J; bases not matched to a gene: 8. The CDR3 nucleotides read TGTGCCAGCAGGGCAGGACTAGCCGGTTACGAGCAGTACTTC. Protein product: CASRAGLAGYEQYF.

V is TRBV7-9 and J is TRBJ2-1; 10 positions match TRBD2. The germline CDR1 and CDR2 sequences are SEHNR and FQNEAQ (reference sequence). V shed 8 bases, J shed 2 bases, and the junction held 0 bases outside the gene matches. The CDR3 is 13 amino acids. CDR3 sequence (DNA): TGTGCCAGCCTAGCGGGGGCCTACAATGAGCAGTTCTTC. Translated, it gives CASLAGAYNEQFF.

Only a few counts were recorded for this clone. This chain uses TRBV6-5 with TRBJ1-5; 7 nucleotides line up with TRBD1. With 6 bases clipped from V and 3 bases from J, the junction kept 5 bases outside the gene matches. The CDR3 runs to 14 residues. Germline CDR1 reads MNHEY; CDR2 reads SVGAGI. This CDR3 reads CASRKGQYNQPQHF. CDR3 coding DNA: TGTGCCAGCAGAAAGGGACAGTACAATCAGCCCCAGCATTTT.

The chain couples TRBV7-3 to TRBJ1-2; no firm D call. The CDR3 spans 14 residues. CDR1 SGHTA and CDR2 FQGTGA come from the germline V gene. V lost 3 bases and J lost 6, with 14 bases in between. The CDR3 sequence is CASSFSRARNGYTF. CDR3 sequence (DNA): TGTGCCAGCAGCTTCTCGCGGGCGCGGAATGGCTACACCTTC.

This clone was seen only once. The rearrangement uses TRBV5-3 and TRBJ1-2; D is unclear. TRBV5-3 is an open reading frame whose function is uncertain. Trimming cost V 8 bases and J 2 bases, with 22 bases left between them. The CDR3 is made up of 16 amino acids. The CDR3: CASEKGRTEQNYGYTF. CDR3 coding DNA: TGTGCCAGCGAAAAAGGGAGGACGGAACAAAACTATGGCTACACCTTC.

The genes are TRBV2 and TRBJ1-3; TRBD1 is a possible D gene (6 bases). This CDR3 is built from 16 residues. The V and J ends lost 7 bases and 0 bases respectively, with 16 bases between them. Germline V gives CDR1 SNHLY, CDR2 FYNNEI. The CDR3 nucleotides read TGTGCCAGCACCACCTTGGGGGGCTTCTCTGGAAACACCATATATTTT. This encodes CASTTLGGFSGNTIYF.

The chain has TRBV5-1 and TRBJ2-2, with D possibly being TRBD1 (6 bases). Trimming took 2 bases from V and 3 from J, leaving 11 bases between them. The CDR3 spans 15 residues. Germline CDR1 SGHRS, CDR2 YFSETQ. CDR3 amino acids: CASSFLDSHTGELFF. The CDR3 nucleotides read TGCGCCAGCAGCTTTTTGGACAGTCACACCGGGGAGCTGTTTTTT.

The V and J genes are TRBV18 and TRBJ1-1, with D tentatively TRBD1 (5 bases). Trimming left V 4 bases short and J 4 bases short, with 13 bases between. CDR3 length equals 14 residues. Per the germline V gene, CDR1 is KGHSH and CDR2 is LQKENI. CDR3 DNA: TGTGCCAGCTCACTTGACAGTCAGAGCACTGAAGCTTTCTTT. It specifies CASSLDSQSTEAFF.

This rearrangement joins TRBV7-2 to TRBJ2-7; 8 bases map to TRBD2. J gave up 5 bases and V 1 base, and 7 bases lay outside the gene matches. This CDR3 region has 15 residues. The germline V gene encodes CDR1 SGHTA and CDR2 FQGNSA. The CDR3 loop reads CASSLVPGGRNEQYF. The CDR3 nucleotides are TGTGCCAGCAGCTTAGTTCCGGGAGGGAGGAACGAGCAGTACTTC.

This sequence joins TRBV9 and TRBJ1-5; D unresolved. V was trimmed by 0 bases and J by 0 bases, leaving 10 bases between them. The CDR3 contains 16 residues. Germline assignment: CDR1 SGDLS and CDR2 YYNGEE. The CDR3 sequence: CASSVGAGTSNQPQHF. In nucleotides, the CDR3 is TGTGCCAGCAGCGTAGGAGCAGGAACTAGCAATCAGCCCCAGCATTTT.

This clone has a handful of counts. The identical CDR3 is also encoded by other nucleotide sequences in the sample. V is TRBV5-1 and J is TRBJ1-5; D is undetermined. This CDR3 region has 15 residues. Per germline, CDR1 SGHRS and CDR2 YFSETQ. Trimming took 0 bases from V and 3 from J, leaving 10 bases between them. The CDR3 here is CASSLGGRINQPQHF. CDR3 DNA sequence: TGCGCCAGCAGCTTGGGTGGCAGGATCAATCAGCCCCAGCATTTT.

The chain carries TRBV15 and TRBJ1-4; D gene uncertain. Per the germline V gene, CDR1 is LNHNV and CDR2 is YYDKDF (reference sequence). CDR3 length: 15 amino acids. The V and J ends lost 0 bases and 0 bases respectively, with 5 bases between them. The DNA of the CDR3 is TGTGCCACCAGCAGAGAGTCAGCAACTAATGAAAAACTGTTTTTT. This translates into CATSRESATNEKLFF.

The chain couples TRBV5-1 to TRBJ1-1, with 9 bases lining up with TRBD1. Germline-derived CDR1 and CDR2 are SGHRS and YFSETQ. The V gene end was trimmed by 4 bases and the J gene end by 6 bases; junction bases not matched to a gene: 7. This CDR3 contains 14 residues. CDR3 sequence reads: CASSAGQGIPEAFF. The DNA of the CDR3 is TGCGCCAGCAGCGCGGGACAGGGAATACCTGAAGCTTTCTTT. The entire variable domain, with the rest obtained from reference TRBV5-1 and TRBJ1-1, is as follows: KAGVTQTPRYLIKTRGQQVTLSCSPISGHRSVSWYQQTPGQGLQFLFEYFSETQRNKGNFPGRFSGRQFSNSRSEMNVSTLELGDSALYLCASSAGQGIPEAFFGQGTRLTVV.

The chain is built from TRBV6-5 and TRBJ2-7; the D gene is possibly TRBD2 (5 bases). In germline, CDR1 is MNHEY, CDR2 SVGAGI. This CDR3 spans 13 amino acids. V lost 6 bases to trimming and J lost 6 bases, with 15 bases between them. The CDR3 loop reads CASSLDSLGEQYF. The CDR3 nucleotides are TGTGCCAGCAGCTTGGACTCCCTCGGCGAGCAGTACTTC.

In its sample, this clone was seen a few times. The chain links TRBV7-2 to TRBJ1-2; TRBD1 agrees at 10 bases. The CDR3 covers 14 residues. Germline CDR1 reads SGHTA; CDR2 reads FQGNSA. After removal of 6 bases from V and 5 bases from J, the junction contained 6 bases not matched to a gene. The chain's CDR3 is CASRIGTGAYGYTF. CDR3 nucleotide sequence: TGTGCCAGCAGGATCGGGACAGGGGCTTATGGCTACACCTTC.

This clone was seen only a few times. This sequence joins TRBV2 and TRBJ1-4; D perhaps matches TRBD1 (6 bases). From germline, CDR1 is SNHLY and CDR2 FYNNEI. The CDR3 is made up of 13 amino acids. For the CDR3, the DNA is TGTGTCTCCGCAGGGGAGACTAATGAAAAACTGTTTTTT. Translation gives CVSAGETNEKLFF.

The chain recombines TRBV6-1 with TRBJ2-2, with D maybe TRBD1 (6 bases). The V and J ends lost 3 bases and 2 bases respectively, with 10 bases between them. Germline CDR1 reads MNHNS; CDR2 reads SASEGT. This CDR3 comprises 15 residues. The CDR3: CASSDLQGNTGELFF. CDR3 nucleotides: TGTGCCAGCAGTGACCTACAGGGTAACACCGGGGAGCTGTTTTTT.

The gene calls are TRBV6-5 and TRBJ1-1; 11 bases line up with TRBD1. This CDR3 comprises 14 residues. Germline loops: CDR1 MNHEY, CDR2 SVGAGI. V shed 6 bases, J shed 4 bases, and the junction held 4 bases outside the gene matches. CDR3 region: CASRPGQGVTEAFF. The CDR3 DNA sequence: TGTGCCAGCAGACCGGGACAGGGGGTCACTGAAGCTTTCTTT.